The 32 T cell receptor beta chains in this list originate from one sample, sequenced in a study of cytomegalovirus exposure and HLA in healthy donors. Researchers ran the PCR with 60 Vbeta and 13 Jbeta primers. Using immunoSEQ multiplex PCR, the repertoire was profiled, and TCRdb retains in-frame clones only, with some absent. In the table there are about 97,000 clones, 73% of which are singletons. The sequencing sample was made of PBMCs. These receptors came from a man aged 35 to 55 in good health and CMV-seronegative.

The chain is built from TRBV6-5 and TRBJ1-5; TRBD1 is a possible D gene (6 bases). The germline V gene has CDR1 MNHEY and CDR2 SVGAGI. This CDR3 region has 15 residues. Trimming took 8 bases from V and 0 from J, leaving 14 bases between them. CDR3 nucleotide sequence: TGTGCCAGCCCTACAGGGATAGTTAGCAATCAGCCCCAGCATTTT. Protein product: CASPTGIVSNQPQHF.

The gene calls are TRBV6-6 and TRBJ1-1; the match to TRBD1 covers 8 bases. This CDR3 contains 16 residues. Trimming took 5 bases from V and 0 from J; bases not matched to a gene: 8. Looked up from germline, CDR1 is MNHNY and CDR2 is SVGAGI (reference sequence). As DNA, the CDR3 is TGTGCCAGCAGTGCCTGGACAGGGACTATGAACACTGAAGCTTTCTTT. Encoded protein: CASSAWTGTMNTEAFF.

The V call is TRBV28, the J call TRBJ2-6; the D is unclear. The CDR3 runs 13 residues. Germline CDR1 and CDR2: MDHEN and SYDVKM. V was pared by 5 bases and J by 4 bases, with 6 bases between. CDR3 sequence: CASSIPGANVLTF. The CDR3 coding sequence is TGTGCCAGCAGTATCCCGGGGGCCAACGTCCTGACTTTC. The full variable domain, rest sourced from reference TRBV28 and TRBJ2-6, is DVKVTQSSRYLVKRTGEKVFLECVQDMDHENMFWYRQDPGLGLRLIYFSYDVKMKEKGDIPEGYSVSREKKERFSLILESASTNQTSMYLCASSIPGANVLTFGAGSRLTVL.

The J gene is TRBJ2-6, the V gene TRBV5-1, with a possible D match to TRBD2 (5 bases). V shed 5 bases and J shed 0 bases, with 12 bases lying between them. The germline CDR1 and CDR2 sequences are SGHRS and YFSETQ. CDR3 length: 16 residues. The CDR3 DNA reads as TGCGCCAGCAGACGGGGAAACTTCTCTGGGGCCAACGTCCTGACTTTC. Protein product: CASRRGNFSGANVLTF. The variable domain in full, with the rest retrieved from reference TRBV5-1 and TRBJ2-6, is KAGVTQTPRYLIKTRGQQVTLSCSPISGHRSVSWYQQTPGQGLQFLFEYFSETQRNKGNFPGRFSGRQFSNSRSEMNVSTLELGDSALYLCASRRGNFSGANVLTFGAGSRLTVL.

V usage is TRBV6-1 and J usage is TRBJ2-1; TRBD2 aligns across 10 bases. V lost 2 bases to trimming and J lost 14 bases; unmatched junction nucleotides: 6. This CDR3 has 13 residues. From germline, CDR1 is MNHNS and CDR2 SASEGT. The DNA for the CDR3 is TGTGCCAGCAGTGAAATTCTAGCGGGGGTGGAGTTCTTC. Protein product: CASSEILAGVEFF.

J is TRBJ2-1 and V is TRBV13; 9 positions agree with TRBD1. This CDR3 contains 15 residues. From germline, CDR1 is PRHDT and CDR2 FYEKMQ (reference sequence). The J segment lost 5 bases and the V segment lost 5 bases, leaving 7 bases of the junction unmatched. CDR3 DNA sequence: TGTGCCAGCAGCACACGGGACAGGGAAAACAATGAGCAGTTCTTC. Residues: CASSTRDRENNEQFF.

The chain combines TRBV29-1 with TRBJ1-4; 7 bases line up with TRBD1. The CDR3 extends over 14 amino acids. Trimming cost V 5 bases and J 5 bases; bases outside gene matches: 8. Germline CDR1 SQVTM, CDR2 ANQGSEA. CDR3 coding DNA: TGCAGCGTTCACCGGGACAGTGGGAATGAAAAACTGTTTTTT. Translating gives CSVHRDSGNEKLFF.

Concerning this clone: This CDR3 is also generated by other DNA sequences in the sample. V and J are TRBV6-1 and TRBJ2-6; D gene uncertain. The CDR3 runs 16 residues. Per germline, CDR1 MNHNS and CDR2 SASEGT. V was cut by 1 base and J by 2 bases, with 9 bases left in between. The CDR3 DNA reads TGTGCCAGCAGTGAAGGAGGTGGAACTGGGGCCAACGTCCTGACTTTC. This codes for CASSEGGGTGANVLTF.

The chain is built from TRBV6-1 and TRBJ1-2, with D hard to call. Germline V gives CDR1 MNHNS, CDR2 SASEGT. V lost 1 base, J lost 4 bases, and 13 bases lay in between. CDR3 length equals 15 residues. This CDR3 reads CASSEGGASSYGYTF. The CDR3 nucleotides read TGTGCCAGCAGTGAAGGGGGAGCTTCCTCCTATGGCTACACCTTC.

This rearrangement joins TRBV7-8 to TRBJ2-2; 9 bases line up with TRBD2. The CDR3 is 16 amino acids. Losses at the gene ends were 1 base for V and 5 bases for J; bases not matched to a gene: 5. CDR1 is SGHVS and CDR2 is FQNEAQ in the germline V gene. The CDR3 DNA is TGTGCCAGCAGCTTAGTCCCAGCGGGGGGAACCGGGGAGCTGTTTTTT. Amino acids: CASSLVPAGGTGELFF.

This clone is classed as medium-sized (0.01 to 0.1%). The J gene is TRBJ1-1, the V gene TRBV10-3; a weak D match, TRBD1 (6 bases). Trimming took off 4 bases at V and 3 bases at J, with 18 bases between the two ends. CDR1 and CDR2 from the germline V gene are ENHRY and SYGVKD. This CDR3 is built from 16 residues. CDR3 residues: CAISARVGAADTEAFF. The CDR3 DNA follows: TGTGCCATCAGTGCGCGGGTGGGGGCGGCGGACACTGAAGCTTTCTTT.

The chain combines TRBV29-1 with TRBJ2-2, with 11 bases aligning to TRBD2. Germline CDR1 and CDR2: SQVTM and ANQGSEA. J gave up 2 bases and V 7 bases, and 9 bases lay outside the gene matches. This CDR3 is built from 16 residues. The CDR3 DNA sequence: TGCAGCGGCCGAGATACTAGCGGGGGTAACACCGGGGAGCTGTTTTTT. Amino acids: CSGRDTSGGNTGELFF.

CDR3 amino acids: CASSFHGPGEETQYF. The CDR3 coding sequence is TGCGCCAGCAGCTTTCACGGTCCGGGGGAAGAGACCCAGTACTTC. This chain connects TRBV5-1 to TRBJ2-5; D may be TRBD2 (6 bases). Germline lookup yields CDR1 SGHRS and CDR2 YFSETQ. The CDR3 consists of 15 residues. V lost 2 bases, J lost 3 bases, and 14 bases lay in between.

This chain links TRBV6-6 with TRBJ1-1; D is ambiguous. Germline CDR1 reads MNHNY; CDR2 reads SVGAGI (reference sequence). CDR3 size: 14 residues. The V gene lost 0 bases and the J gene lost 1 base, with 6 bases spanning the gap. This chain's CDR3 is CASSYSGGNTEAFF. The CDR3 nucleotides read TGTGCCAGCAGTTACTCGGGAGGGAACACTGAAGCTTTCTTT.

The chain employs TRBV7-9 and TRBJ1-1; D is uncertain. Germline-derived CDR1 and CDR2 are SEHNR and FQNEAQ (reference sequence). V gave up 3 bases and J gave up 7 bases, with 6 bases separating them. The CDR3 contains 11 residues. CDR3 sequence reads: CASSFEREAFF. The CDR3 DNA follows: TGTGCCAGCAGCTTCGAGCGTGAAGCTTTCTTT.

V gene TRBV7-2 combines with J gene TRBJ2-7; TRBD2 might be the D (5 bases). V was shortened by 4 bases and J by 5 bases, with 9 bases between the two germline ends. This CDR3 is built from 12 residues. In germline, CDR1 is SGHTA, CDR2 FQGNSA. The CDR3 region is CASSSGSDEQYF. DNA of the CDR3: TGTGCCAGCAGCTCGGGGTCCGACGAGCAGTACTTC.

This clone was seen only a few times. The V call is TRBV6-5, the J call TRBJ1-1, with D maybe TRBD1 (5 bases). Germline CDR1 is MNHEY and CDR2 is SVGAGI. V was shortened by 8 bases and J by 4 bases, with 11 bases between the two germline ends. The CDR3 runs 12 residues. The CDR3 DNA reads TGTGCCAGCGGCAGGGTGAGCACTGAAGCTTTCTTT. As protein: CASGRVSTEAFF.

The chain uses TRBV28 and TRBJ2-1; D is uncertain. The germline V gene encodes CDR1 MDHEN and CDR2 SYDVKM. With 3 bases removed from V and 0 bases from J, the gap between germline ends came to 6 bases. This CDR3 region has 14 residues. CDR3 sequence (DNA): TGTGCCAGCAGTTTTGTTAGCTCCTACAATGAGCAGTTCTTC. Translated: CASSFVSSYNEQFF.

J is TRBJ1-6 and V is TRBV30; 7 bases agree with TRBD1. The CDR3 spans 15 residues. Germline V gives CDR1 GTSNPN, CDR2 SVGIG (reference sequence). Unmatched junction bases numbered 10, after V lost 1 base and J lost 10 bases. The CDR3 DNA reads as TGTGCCTGGAGTGACGCCGGGACAGTGGCCTCACCCCTCCACTTT. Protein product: CAWSDAGTVASPLHF.

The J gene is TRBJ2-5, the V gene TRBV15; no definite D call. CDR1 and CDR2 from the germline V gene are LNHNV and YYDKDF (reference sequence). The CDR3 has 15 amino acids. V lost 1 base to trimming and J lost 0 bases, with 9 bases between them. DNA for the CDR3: TGTGCCACCAGCAGAGGGGCGTTGTACCAAGAGACCCAGTACTTC. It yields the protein CATSRGALYQETQYF.

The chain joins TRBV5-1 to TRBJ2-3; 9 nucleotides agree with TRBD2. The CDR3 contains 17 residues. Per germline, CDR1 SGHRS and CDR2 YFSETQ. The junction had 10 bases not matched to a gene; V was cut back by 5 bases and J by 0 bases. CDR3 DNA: TGCGCCAGCAGGAGAGCGGGGGGTGATACTAGCACAGATACGCAGTATTTT. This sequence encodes CASRRAGGDTSTDTQYF.

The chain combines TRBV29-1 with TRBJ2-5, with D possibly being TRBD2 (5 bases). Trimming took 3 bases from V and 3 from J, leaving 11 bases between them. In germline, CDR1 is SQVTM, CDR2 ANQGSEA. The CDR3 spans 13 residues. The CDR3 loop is CSVDPGIKETQYF. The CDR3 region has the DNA TGCAGCGTTGATCCGGGGATTAAAGAGACCCAGTACTTC. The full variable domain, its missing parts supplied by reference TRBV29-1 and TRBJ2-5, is SAVISQKPSRDICQRGTSLTIQCQVDSQVTMMFWYRQQPGQSLTLIATANQGSEATYESGFVIDKFPISRPNLTFSTLTVSNMSPEDSSIYLCSVDPGIKETQYFGPGTRLLVL.

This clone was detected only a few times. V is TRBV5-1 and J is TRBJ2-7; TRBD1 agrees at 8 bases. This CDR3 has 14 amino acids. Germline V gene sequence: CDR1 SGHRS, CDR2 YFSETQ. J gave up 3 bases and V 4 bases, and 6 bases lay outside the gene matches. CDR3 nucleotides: TGCGCCAGCAGCACAACCGGGACAGGCTACGAGCAGTACTTC. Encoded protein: CASSTTGTGYEQYF.

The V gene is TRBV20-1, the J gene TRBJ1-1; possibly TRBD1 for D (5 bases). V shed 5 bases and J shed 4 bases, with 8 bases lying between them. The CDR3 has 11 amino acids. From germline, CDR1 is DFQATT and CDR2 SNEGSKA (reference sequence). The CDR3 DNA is TGCAGTGCTGCGGGGCGCACTGAAGCTTTCTTT. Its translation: CSAAGRTEAFF.

This chain's CDR3 is CASSEQPGKGNEQFF. CDR3 nucleotide sequence: TGTGCCAGCAGTGAACAGCCAGGGAAAGGAAATGAGCAGTTCTTC. The chain couples TRBV6-1 to TRBJ2-1, with D maybe TRBD1 (5 bases). The CDR3 runs to 15 residues. CDR1 is MNHNS, CDR2 SASEGT, per germline. Trimming cost V 2 bases and J 7 bases, with 15 bases left between them.

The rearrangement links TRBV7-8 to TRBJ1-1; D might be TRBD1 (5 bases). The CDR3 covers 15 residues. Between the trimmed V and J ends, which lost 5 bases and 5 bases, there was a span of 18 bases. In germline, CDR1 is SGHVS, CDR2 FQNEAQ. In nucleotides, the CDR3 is TGTGCCAGCAGCCCCCTCCAAGGGGCTTGGACTGAAGCTTTCTTT. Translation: CASSPLQGAWTEAFF.

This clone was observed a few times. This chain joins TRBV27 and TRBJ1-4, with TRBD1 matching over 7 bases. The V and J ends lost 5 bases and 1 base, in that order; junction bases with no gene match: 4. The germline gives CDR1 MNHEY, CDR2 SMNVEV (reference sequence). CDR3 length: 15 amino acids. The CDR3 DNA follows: TGTGCCAGCAGTCCCAGACAGGGAACTAATGAAAAACTGTTTTTT. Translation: CASSPRQGTNEKLFF.

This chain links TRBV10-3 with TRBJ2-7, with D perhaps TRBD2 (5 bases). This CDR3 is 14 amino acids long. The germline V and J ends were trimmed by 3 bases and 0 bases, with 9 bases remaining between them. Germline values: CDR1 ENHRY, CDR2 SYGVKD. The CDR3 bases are TGTGCCATCAGTGATCCGGGGAACTCCTACGAGCAGTACTTC. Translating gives CAISDPGNSYEQYF.

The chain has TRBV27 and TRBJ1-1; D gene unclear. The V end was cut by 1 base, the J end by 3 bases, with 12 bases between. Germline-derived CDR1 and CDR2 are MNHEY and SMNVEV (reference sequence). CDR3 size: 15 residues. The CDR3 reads CASSLLAGRDTEAFF. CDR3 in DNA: TGTGCCAGCAGTTTATTGGCCGGGCGGGACACTGAAGCTTTCTTT.

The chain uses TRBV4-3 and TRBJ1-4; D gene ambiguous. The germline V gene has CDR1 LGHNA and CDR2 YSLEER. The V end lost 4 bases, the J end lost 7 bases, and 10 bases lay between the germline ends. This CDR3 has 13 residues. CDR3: CASSRSLLEKLFF. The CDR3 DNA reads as TGCGCCAGCAGCCGGAGTTTGCTTGAAAAACTGTTTTTT.

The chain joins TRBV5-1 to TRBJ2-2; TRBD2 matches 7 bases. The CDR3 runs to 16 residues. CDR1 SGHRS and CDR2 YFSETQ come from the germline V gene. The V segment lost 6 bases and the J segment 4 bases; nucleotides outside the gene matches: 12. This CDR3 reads CASTTRGGGGTGELFF. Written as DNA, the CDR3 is TGCGCCAGCACCACCCGCGGGGGAGGTGGCACCGGGGAGCTGTTTTTT.

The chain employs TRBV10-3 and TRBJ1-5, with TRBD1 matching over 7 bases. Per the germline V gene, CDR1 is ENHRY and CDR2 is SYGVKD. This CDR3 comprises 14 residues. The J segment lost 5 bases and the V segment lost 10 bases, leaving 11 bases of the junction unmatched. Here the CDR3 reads CATATGLRDQPQHF. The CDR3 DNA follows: TGTGCCACTGCGACAGGGCTTCGTGATCAGCCCCAGCATTTT.